Shown below are 27 T cell receptor beta chains from a single sample sequenced in a study of regulatory T cells in long-lasting Graves disease. Building the TCR beta libraries relied on iRepertoire HTBI primers, and CDR3 regions underwent Arm-PCR. One entry per CDR3 protein results from TCRdb running MiXCR on the multiplex PCR reads. The table shows 600,000 to 650,000 distinct CDR3 sequences, with around 15% occurring only once. Noted time point: newly diagnosed GD, antithyroid drugs for less than 3 months. From PBMCs, RNA was extracted and then used to make the TCR library. The same sample was also used in a study of T cells in Graves' hyperthyroidism and ophthalmopathy.

Specimen: peripheral blood mononuclear cells (PBMCs), collected at new diagnosis, from a patient treated with antithyroid drugs. The receptors here all came from a woman aged 25-40 years with Graves disease.

Many counts were recorded for this clonotype. This chain links TRBV11-2 with TRBJ2-5; 9 nucleotides agree with TRBD1. The CDR3 runs to 14 residues. V dropped 4 bases and J dropped 5; count of bases not matched to a gene: 5. Germline CDR1 reads SGHAT; CDR2 reads FQNNGV. The CDR3 loop reads CASSSLGTGETQYF. CDR3 in DNA: TGTGCCAGCAGCTCCCTTGGGACAGGGGAGACCCAGTACTTC.

The genes are TRBV10-3 and TRBJ2-1; 8 bases map to TRBD2. Germline V CDR1 and CDR2: ENHRY, SYGVKD. The CDR3 consists of 13 residues. Germline trimming cut 2 bases from V and 6 bases from J; bases unmatched to any gene: 0. DNA of the CDR3: TGTGCCATCAGTGAGACTAGCGGCAATGAGCAGTTCTTC. Translation: CAISETSGNEQFF.

This clonotype came up a few times. This chain connects TRBV24-1 to TRBJ2-2, with D hard to call. The germline V gene encodes CDR1 KGHDR and CDR2 SFDVKD. CDR3 length: 13 amino acids. V lost 7 bases and J lost 4, with 9 bases in between. CDR3 protein: CATSSSVTGELFF. CDR3 sequence (DNA): TGTGCCACCAGCTCCTCCGTCACCGGGGAGCTGTTTTTT.

There are many counts of this clonotype. The chain joins TRBV12-3 or TRBV12-4 to TRBJ2-2; D remains unclear. CDR3 length: 12 amino acids. V was clipped by 3 bases and J by 8 bases, with 7 bases between them. The CDR3 sequence is CASSFYLGELFF. CDR3 sequence (DNA): TGTGCCAGCAGTTTTTATCTGGGGGAGCTGTTTTTT.

In this sample, this clonotype turned up many times. The chain recombines TRBV29-1 with TRBJ1-1; the match to TRBD1 covers 7 bases. This CDR3 is built from 14 residues. Unmatched junction bases numbered 10, after V lost 8 bases and J lost 1 base. Looked up from germline, CDR1 is SQVTM and CDR2 is ANQGSEA. The CDR3 sequence: CSTKKGAQNTEAFF. The CDR3, as DNA: TGCAGCACCAAGAAGGGGGCGCAGAACACTGAAGCTTTCTTT.

As concerns this clonotype: This is likely an artifact of a read error, given a far larger clone one base away. The chain uses TRBV6-9 and TRBJ1-5; D call uncertain. The CDR3 extends over 13 amino acids. The ends were cut back, 3 bases at V and 3 bases at J, with 6 bases in the middle. Germline loops: CDR1 MNHGY, CDR2 SVAAGI. The CDR3 reads CASSYPANQPQHF. CDR3 nucleotides: TGTGCCAGCAGTTACCCGGCCAATCAGCCCCAGCATTTT.

The gene calls are TRBV2 and TRBJ2-7, with 9 positions matching TRBD1. V lost 8 bases and J lost 2; bases outside the gene matches: 4. CDR3 length: 13 amino acids. Germline V gene lookup returns CDR1 SNHLY and CDR2 FYNNEI. This chain's CDR3 is CASRDRVTYEQYF. CDR3 sequence (DNA): TGTGCCAGCCGGGACAGGGTTACCTACGAGCAGTACTTC.

The J gene is TRBJ2-5, the V gene TRBV4-2; no firm D call. The CDR3 contains 15 residues. Germline CDR1 reads LGHNA; CDR2 reads YNFKEQ. Trimming removed 0 bases at V and 5 bases at J, with 13 bases between. The CDR3 is CASSQDYKGQETQYF. The CDR3 bases are TGTGCCAGCAGCCAAGATTACAAGGGTCAGGAGACCCAGTACTTC.

At least ten counts were recorded for this clonotype. This chain connects TRBV28 to TRBJ1-6; D unclear. V lost 7 bases, J lost 7 bases, and 17 bases lay in between. This CDR3 is built from 15 residues. Germline assignment: CDR1 MDHEN and CDR2 SYDVKM. This CDR3 reads CASTKNSRLNSPLHF. The CDR3, as DNA: TGTGCCAGCACTAAAAATTCCAGGTTAAATTCACCCCTCCACTTT. The full variable domain, completed using reference TRBV28 and TRBJ1-6, is DVKVTQSSRYLVKRTGEKVFLECVQDMDHENMFWYRQDPGLGLRLIYFSYDVKMKEKGDIPEGYSVSREKKERFSLILESASTNQTSMYLCASTKNSRLNSPLHFGNGTRLTVT.

This clonotype was recorded at least ten times. The chain has TRBV24-1 and TRBJ2-1; 7 positions match TRBD2. The germline V gene encodes CDR1 KGHDR and CDR2 SFDVKD. This CDR3 region has 14 residues. V lost 0 bases, J lost 7 bases, and 2 bases stayed unmatched. This CDR3 reads CATSDLLGRNEQFF. The CDR3 nucleotides are TGTGCCACCAGTGATTTGCTCGGGAGGAATGAGCAGTTCTTC.

The chain combines TRBV5-1 with TRBJ1-5; 9 positions agree with TRBD1. The CDR3 spans 15 residues. V was clipped by 5 bases and J by 7 bases; unmatched bases: 10. Germline V CDR1 and CDR2: SGHRS, YFSETQ. This chain's CDR3 is CASRPGTGPRQPQHF. The DNA of the CDR3 is TGCGCCAGCAGACCCGGGACAGGGCCACGACAGCCCCAGCATTTT.

In the case of this clonotype: A much bigger clone sits one base away, suggesting this may be a read error. The chain joins TRBV6-1 to TRBJ2-1; D possibly corresponds to TRBD2 (6 bases). V was clipped by 2 bases and J by 10 bases, with 18 bases between them. There are 15 residues in the CDR3. Per germline, CDR1 MNHNS and CDR2 SASEGT. The CDR3 loop reads CASSESGSGAYEQFF. CDR3 nucleotides: TGTGCCAGCAGTGAAAGTGGTAGCGGAGCCTACGAGCAGTTCTTC.

This clonotype was picked up many times. The chain recombines TRBV12-3 or TRBV12-4 with TRBJ2-1; weak D call: TRBD2 (5 bases). V lost 3 bases and J lost 3, with 12 bases in between. There are 15 residues in the CDR3. CDR3 residues: CASSFGGSGYNEQFF. DNA of the CDR3: TGTGCCAGCAGTTTTGGTGGGAGTGGCTACAATGAGCAGTTCTTC.

This clonotype has at least ten counts. This chain links TRBV28 with TRBJ2-7; D tentatively reads TRBD1 or TRBD2 (5 bases each). Germline CDR1 is MDHEN and CDR2 is SYDVKM. Trimming cost V 8 bases and J 5 bases, with 22 bases left between them. This CDR3 spans 15 amino acids. Here the CDR3 reads CASLRGPGPFHEQYF. The CDR3 coding sequence is TGTGCCAGCCTTCGTGGTCCGGGACCATTTCACGAGCAGTACTTC.

This clonotype has a count of ten or more. The chain combines TRBV27 with TRBJ1-1, with 7 positions matching TRBD1. The CDR3 sequence is 14 residues long. V lost 5 bases to trimming and J lost 5 bases; unmatched junction nucleotides: 8. CDR1 and CDR2 from the germline V gene are MNHEY and SMNVEV (reference sequence). This CDR3 is CASSIGQDFTEAFF. The CDR3 coding sequence is TGTGCCAGCAGTATCGGACAGGATTTTACTGAAGCTTTCTTT.

This clonotype was counted many times. The V gene is TRBV7-2, the J gene TRBJ1-1, with D possibly TRBD1 on 6 matching bases. CDR3 length equals 15 residues. V was shortened by 1 base and J by 4 bases, with 13 bases between the two germline ends. Looked up from germline, CDR1 is SGHTA and CDR2 is FQGNSA. The CDR3 coding sequence is TGTGCCAGCAGCTTAGTGCAGGGGACCACCACTGAAGCTTTCTTT. It translates to CASSLVQGTTTEAFF.

This clonotype occurred a few times. The chain is built from TRBV7-2 and TRBJ2-3; 9 nucleotides line up with TRBD2. CDR1 and CDR2 from the germline V gene are SGHTA and FQGNSA. J was trimmed by 6 bases and V by 3 bases; bases with no gene match: 13. This CDR3 has 17 amino acids. CDR3 protein: CASSFSGGLGPLDTQYF. CDR3 DNA sequence: TGTGCCAGCAGCTTTAGCGGGGGACTAGGGCCGCTGGATACGCAGTATTTT.

This clonotype has a handful of counts. The chain has TRBV30 and TRBJ2-7; the D gene could be TRBD1 or TRBD2 (5 bases each). This CDR3 is 15 amino acids long. Trimming removed 0 bases at V and 0 bases at J, with 12 bases between. CDR1 is GTSNPN, CDR2 SVGIG, per germline (reference sequence). The CDR3 region has the DNA TGTGCCTGGAGTGTTGGGGACGGTCTCTCCTACGAGCAGTACTTC. Encoded protein: CAWSVGDGLSYEQYF.

This clonotype was counted many times. The rearrangement links TRBV20-1 to TRBJ2-5; 9 nucleotides match TRBD1. The germline gives CDR1 DFQATT, CDR2 SNEGSKA (reference sequence). V lost 6 bases and J lost 1; bases outside the gene matches: 3. This CDR3 is 13 amino acids long. CDR3 coding DNA: TGCAGTGCCATGGGACAGGGCCAAGAGACCCAGTACTTC. It yields the protein CSAMGQGQETQYF.

This clonotype was counted at least ten times. V usage is TRBV2 and J usage is TRBJ2-7; TRBD2 agrees at 7 bases. Germline trimming cut 4 bases from V and 4 bases from J; bases unmatched to any gene: 22. Per germline, CDR1 SNHLY and CDR2 FYNNEI. The CDR3 covers 19 residues. The CDR3 region is CASSVITAGAPSWKYEQYF. CDR3 DNA sequence: TGTGCCAGCAGTGTTATTACGGCGGGAGCCCCCAGTTGGAAATACGAGCAGTACTTC.

In regard to this clonotype: This may be a read error: a much more frequent sequence differs by one nucleotide. The genes are TRBV12-3 or TRBV12-4 and TRBJ1-5, with D perhaps TRBD1 (5 bases). V was trimmed by 8 bases and J by 0 bases, leaving 11 bases between them. The CDR3 is made up of 14 amino acids. The CDR3 DNA follows: TGTGCCAGCGGGGGAGGCTATAGCAATCAGCCCCAGCATTTT. Protein sequence: CASGGGYSNQPQHF.

The chain combines TRBV24-1 with TRBJ1-2; TRBD1 is a possible D gene (6 bases). The V end lost 3 bases, the J end lost 6 bases, and 22 bases lay between the germline ends. This CDR3 has 17 amino acids. The V gene's germline CDR1 is KGHDR and CDR2 SFDVKD. CDR3 residues: CATSDPQRGAAIHGYTF. CDR3 bases: TGTGCCACCAGTGATCCTCAGCGGGGGGCGGCGATACATGGCTACACCTTC.

This clonotype was seen a handful of times. This may be a read error, as it is one base from a much larger clone. The rearrangement uses TRBV27 and TRBJ2-3, with 9 bases fitting TRBD1. The end of the DNA aligns better with TRBJ2-5, so the J call may be wrong. Germline V gene data show CDR1 as MNHEY and CDR2 as SMNVEV (reference sequence). The CDR3 spans 14 residues. Written as DNA, the CDR3 is TGTGTCAGCAGTGAAGGGACAGGGATCGAGACCCAGTACTTC. Translated, it gives CVSSEGTGIETQYF.

This clonotype was recorded at least ten times. This CDR3 is CASSLTDGQPQHF. The DNA for the CDR3 is TGTGCCAGCAGCTTAACGGACGGTCAGCCCCAGCATTTT. The chain carries TRBV7-3 and TRBJ1-5; D unclear. The germline V gene has CDR1 SGHTA and CDR2 FQGTGA. The CDR3 contains 13 residues. V was pared by 0 bases and J by 6 bases, with 6 bases between.

The rearrangement joins TRBV3-1 to TRBJ2-7, with a weak D call TRBD2 (5 bases). The CDR3 extends over 14 amino acids. Germline V CDR1 and CDR2: LGHDT, YNNKEL (reference sequence). The V and J ends lost 7 bases and 5 bases respectively, with 18 bases between them. The CDR3 DNA is TGTGCCAGCACGGCGTCCCTCCCCGGGGACGAGCAGTACTTC. Amino acids: CASTASLPGDEQYF.

The sample holds one count of this clonotype. This chain uses TRBV20-1 with TRBJ2-1; 11 nucleotides line up with TRBD2. J gave up 4 bases and V 3 bases, and 11 bases lay outside the gene matches. Germline CDR1 and CDR2: DFQATT and SNEGSKA (reference sequence). This CDR3 has 17 residues. This CDR3 reads CSARGMTSGMVYNEQFF. The CDR3 DNA sequence: TGCAGTGCTAGGGGAATGACTAGCGGGATGGTGTACAATGAGCAGTTCTTC.

Notes on this clonotype: This may be a read error: a much more frequent sequence differs by one nucleotide. V and J are TRBV28 and TRBJ2-2; no reliable D call. This CDR3 region has 16 residues. Germline V gene sequence: CDR1 MDHEN, CDR2 SYDVKM. V was trimmed by 5 bases and J by 9 bases, leaving 22 bases between them. CDR3 nucleotide sequence: TGTGCCAGCAGTACGGACCGGTGGGATGGTCTCTGGGAGCTGTTTTTT. This translates into CASSTDRWDGLWELFF. The variable domain in full, with the rest retrieved from reference TRBV28 and TRBJ2-2, is DVKVTQSSRYLVKRTGEKVFLECVQDMDHENMFWYRQDPGLGLRLIYFSYDVKMKEKGDIPEGYSVSREKKERFSLILESASTNQTSMYLCASSTDRWDGLWELFFGEGSRLTVL.